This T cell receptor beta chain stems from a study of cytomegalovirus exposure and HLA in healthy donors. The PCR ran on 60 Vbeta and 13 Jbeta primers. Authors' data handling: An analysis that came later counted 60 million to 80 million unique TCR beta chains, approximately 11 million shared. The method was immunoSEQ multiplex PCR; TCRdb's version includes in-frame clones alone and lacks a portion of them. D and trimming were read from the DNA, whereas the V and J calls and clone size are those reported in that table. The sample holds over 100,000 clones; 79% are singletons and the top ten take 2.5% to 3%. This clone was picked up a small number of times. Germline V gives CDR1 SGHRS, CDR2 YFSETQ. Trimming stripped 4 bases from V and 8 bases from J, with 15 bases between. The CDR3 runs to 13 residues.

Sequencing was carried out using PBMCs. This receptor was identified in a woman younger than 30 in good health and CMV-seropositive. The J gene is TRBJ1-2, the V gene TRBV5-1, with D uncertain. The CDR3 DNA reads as TGCGCCAGCAGCCCGCGATACGATGAGGGCTACACCTTC. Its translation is CASSPRYDEGYTF.